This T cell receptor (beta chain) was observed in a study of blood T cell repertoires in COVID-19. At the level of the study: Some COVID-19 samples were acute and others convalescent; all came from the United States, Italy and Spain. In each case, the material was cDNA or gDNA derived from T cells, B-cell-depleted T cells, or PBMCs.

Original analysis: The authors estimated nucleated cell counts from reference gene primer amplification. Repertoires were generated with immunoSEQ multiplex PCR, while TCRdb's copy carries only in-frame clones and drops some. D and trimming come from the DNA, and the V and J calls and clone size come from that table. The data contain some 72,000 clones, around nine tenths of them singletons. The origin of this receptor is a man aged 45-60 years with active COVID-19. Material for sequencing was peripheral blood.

The CDR3 protein is CAWSPPRDSSNYEQYF. CDR3 nucleotide sequence: TGTGCCTGGAGTCCACCGCGGGACAGTTCCAACTACGAGCAGTACTTC. The chain carries TRBV30 and TRBJ2-7; a weak D match, TRBD1 (7 bases). V lost 2 bases and J lost 3, with 20 bases in between. There are 16 residues in the CDR3. Germline CDR1 GTSNPN, CDR2 SVGIG (reference sequence).